These T cell receptor beta chains were read from a single sample in a study of T-cell memory formation after mild COVID-19. Each CDR3 protein is one row after TCRdb ran MiXCR on the 5' RACE reads. Of under 300,000 distinct CDR3 sequences in the sample, approximately 7.6% are singletons; the top ten hold approximately 22%. The specimen was PBMCs or a T cell subset sorted from them (not recorded which). These receptor sequences come from a man aged 18 to 29 who had mild COVID-19 (a few samples of this study predate the infection). Cell type and time point are not known. Each CDR3 is given without its conserved first and last residue. Expanded clones are given a class, and other clones once, few, many or no size at all.

V gene	J gene	clone size	CDR3 protein
TRBV20-1	TRBJ1-5	many	SASDREDQPQH
TRBV7-3	TRBJ2-7	few	ASSQDGADISSYEQY
TRBV24-1	TRBJ2-5	few	ATSDRRTGEETQY
TRBV7-9	TRBJ2-1	many	ASSWGLNEQF
TRBV11-2	TRBJ2-1	NA	ASSLDPASGGVYNEQF
TRBV4-1	TRBJ1-5	NA	ASSQAGTAGPQH
TRBV5-1	TRBJ1-6	few	ASSKDGNNSPLH
TRBV24-1	TRBJ1-1	few	ATSRGSGTEAF
TRBV14	TRBJ2-4	few	ASSSGVGPKNIQY
TRBV24-1	TRBJ2-2	few	ATSDLWTGGTGELF
TRBV12-3/TRBV12-4	TRBJ1-2	many	ASSSGQGYGYT
TRBV12-3/TRBV12-4	TRBJ1-2	few	ASRLEQGPNYGYT
TRBV7-9	TRBJ2-3	few	ASSQMTGAYTDTQY
TRBV19	TRBJ1-5	NA	ASSSPGQRRGEPQH
TRBV7-9	TRBJ1-1	NA	ASSAEGGTEAF
TRBV3-1	TRBJ1-1	NA	ASSRIPRTTEAF
TRBV29-1	TRBJ2-3	many	SVEGVAVVTDTQY
TRBV20-1	TRBJ2-1	few	SAGDRRSYNEQF
TRBV5-1	TRBJ1-1	NA	ASSSTTEAF
TRBV6-6	TRBJ2-4	few	ASTGDGSRSKNIQY
TRBV7-2	TRBJ1-6	many	ASSFRQGNSPLH
TRBV20-1	TRBJ2-5	NA	SARDFPDPRETQY
TRBV7-2	TRBJ1-5	NA	ASSKQNQPQH
TRBV14	TRBJ2-2	NA	ASSQVGGAVTGELF
TRBV5-5	TRBJ2-1	many	ASSLGLAGVYNEQF
TRBV20-1	TRBJ2-3	many	SAIQYLYTDTQY
TRBV19	TRBJ2-7	few	ASSQRTALEQY
TRBV6-6	TRBJ2-7	NA	ASSTSQGARAS